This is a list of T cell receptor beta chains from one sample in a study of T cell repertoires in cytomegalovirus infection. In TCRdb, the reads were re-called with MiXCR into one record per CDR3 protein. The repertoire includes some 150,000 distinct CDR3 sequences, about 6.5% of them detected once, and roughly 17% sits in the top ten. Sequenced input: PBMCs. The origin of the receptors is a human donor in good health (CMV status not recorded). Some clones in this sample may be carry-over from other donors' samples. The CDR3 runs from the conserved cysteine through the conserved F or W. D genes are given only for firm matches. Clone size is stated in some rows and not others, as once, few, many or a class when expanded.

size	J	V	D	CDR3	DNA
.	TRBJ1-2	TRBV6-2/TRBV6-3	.	CASSHYPRSTGYTF	TGTGCCAGCAGCCACTACCCCAGGAGCACGGGCTACACCTTC
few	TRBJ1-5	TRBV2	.	CASRAGEWGNQPQHF	TGTGCCAGCAGAGCAGGGGAGTGGGGCAATCAGCCCCAGCATTTT
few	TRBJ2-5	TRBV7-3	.	CASSRRVGGQETQYF	TGTGCCAGCAGCCGGAGAGTCGGGGGACAAGAGACCCAGTACTTC
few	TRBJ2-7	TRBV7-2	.	CASSLNTGAEYF	TGTGCCAGCAGCCTTAATACCGGGGCCGAGTACTTC
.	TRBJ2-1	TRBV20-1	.	CSAAKRGFRFNEQFF	TGCAGTGCGGCCAAGCGCGGATTTCGCTTCAATGAGCAGTTCTTC
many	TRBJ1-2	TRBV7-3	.	CASSLTGGNYGYTF	TGTGCCAGCAGCTTAACGGGAGGAAACTATGGCTACACCTTC
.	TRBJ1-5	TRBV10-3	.	CAIGPGGGQPQHF	TGTGCCATCGGCCCGGGGGGAGGGCAGCCCCAGCATTTT
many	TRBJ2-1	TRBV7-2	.	CASIPRGLADHNEQFF	TGTGCCAGCATTCCGAGGGGGCTAGCGGATCACAATGAGCAGTTCTTC
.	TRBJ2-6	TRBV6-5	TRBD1	CASRMTGGSFNVLTF	TGTGCCAGCAGGATGACAGGGGGCTCTTTCAACGTCCTGACTTTC
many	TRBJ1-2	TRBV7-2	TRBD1	CASSPRTGVYGYTF	TGTGCCAGCAGCCCGAGGACAGGGGTCTATGGCTACACCTTC
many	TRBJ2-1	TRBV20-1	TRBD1	CSARRNRGNEQFF	TGCAGTGCTAGAAGGAACAGGGGAAATGAGCAGTTCTTC
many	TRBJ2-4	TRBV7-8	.	CASSSEGGAKNIQYF	TGTGCCAGCAGCTCTGAAGGGGGGGCCAAAAACATTCAGTACTTC
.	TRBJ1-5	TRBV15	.	CATSRNIVGNQPQHF	TGTGCCACCAGCCGTAATATCGTGGGGAATCAGCCCCAGCATTTT
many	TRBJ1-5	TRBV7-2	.	CASSLGRFGRGSNQPQHF	TGTGCCAGCAGCTTAGGTCGCTTCGGCAGGGGATCCAATCAGCCCCAGCATTTT
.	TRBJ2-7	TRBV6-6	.	CASSYPGLGNEQYF	TGTGCCAGCAGTTACCCAGGCCTCGGGAACGAGCAGTACTTC
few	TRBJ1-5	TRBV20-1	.	CSARVATGGNQPQHF	TGCAGTGCTAGAGTGGCGACAGGAGGTAATCAGCCCCAGCATTTT
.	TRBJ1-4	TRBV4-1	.	CASSRGDLSNEKLFF	TGCGCCAGCAGCCGAGGGGACCTCTCCAATGAAAAACTGTTTTTT
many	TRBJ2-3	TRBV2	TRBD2	CASRTGLAGGTDTQYF	TGTGCCAGCAGGACAGGACTAGCGGGGGGCACAGATACGCAGTATTTT
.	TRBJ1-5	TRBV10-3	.	CAISPDGNSNQPQHF	TGTGCCATCAGCCCGGACGGGAATAGCAATCAGCCCCAGCATTTT
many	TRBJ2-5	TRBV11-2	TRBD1	CASKRGPPGQGGETQYF	TGTGCCAGCAAGCGGGGACCCCCGGGACAGGGGGGAGAGACCCAGTACTTC
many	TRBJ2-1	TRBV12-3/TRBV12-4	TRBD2	CASSFASLAGGSYNEQFF	TGTGCCAGCAGTTTCGCCTCCCTAGCGGGGGGTTCCTACAATGAGCAGTTCTTC
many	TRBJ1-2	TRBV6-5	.	CASSYSPEQGYGYTF	TGTGCCAGCAGTTACTCCCCAGAACAGGGCTATGGCTACACCTTC
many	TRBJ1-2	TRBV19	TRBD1	CASSLLQNRGLNRGYTF	TGTGCCAGTAGCCTGCTTCAAAACAGGGGCCTTAACCGTGGCTACACCTTC
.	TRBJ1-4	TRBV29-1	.	CSGSHQGSEKLFF	TGCAGCGGCTCACACCAGGGAAGCGAAAAACTGTTTTTT
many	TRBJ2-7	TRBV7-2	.	CASSLSRVYEQYF	TGTGCCAGCAGCTTATCCAGGGTCTACGAGCAGTACTTC
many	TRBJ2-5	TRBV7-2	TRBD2	CASRRAGQETQYF	TGTGCCAGCAGACGAGCGGGGCAAGAGACCCAGTACTTC
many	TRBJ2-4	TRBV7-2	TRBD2	CASSASGVAKNIQYF	TGTGCCAGCAGCGCAAGCGGGGTAGCCAAAAACATTCAGTACTTC
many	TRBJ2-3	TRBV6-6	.	CASSYRGSQAVGTDTQYF	TGTGCCAGCAGTTACCGAGGGTCACAGGCTGTGGGCACAGATACGCAGTATTTT
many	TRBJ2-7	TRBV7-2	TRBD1	CASSRSGTGMNEQYF	TGTGCCAGCAGCCGCTCCGGGACAGGGATGAACGAGCAGTACTTC
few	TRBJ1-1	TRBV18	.	CASSPSGVPEAFF	TGTGCCAGCTCACCATCAGGGGTCCCTGAAGCTTTCTTT
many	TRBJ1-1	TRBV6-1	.	CASSEAGYTEAFF	TGTGCCAGCAGTGAAGCCGGATACACTGAAGCTTTCTTT
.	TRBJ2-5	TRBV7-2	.	CASSAGGETQYF	TGTGCCAGCAGCGCCGGGGGAGAGACCCAGTACTTC
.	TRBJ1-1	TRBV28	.	CATLDPAGTEAFF	TGTGCCACCCTGGACCCGGCGGGAACTGAAGCTTTCTTT